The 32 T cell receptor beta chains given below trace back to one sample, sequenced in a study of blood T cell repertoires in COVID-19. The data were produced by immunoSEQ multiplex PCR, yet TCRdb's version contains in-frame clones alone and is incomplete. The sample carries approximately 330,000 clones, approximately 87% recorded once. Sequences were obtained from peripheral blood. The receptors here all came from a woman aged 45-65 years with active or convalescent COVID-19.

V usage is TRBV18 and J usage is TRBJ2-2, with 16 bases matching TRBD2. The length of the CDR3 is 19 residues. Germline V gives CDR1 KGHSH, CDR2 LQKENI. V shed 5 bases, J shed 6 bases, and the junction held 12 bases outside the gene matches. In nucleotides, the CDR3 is TGTGCCAGCTCATCTTTCCCGGGACTAGCGGGAGGGGACGCCGGGGAGCTGTTTTTT. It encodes CASSSFPGLAGGDAGELFF.

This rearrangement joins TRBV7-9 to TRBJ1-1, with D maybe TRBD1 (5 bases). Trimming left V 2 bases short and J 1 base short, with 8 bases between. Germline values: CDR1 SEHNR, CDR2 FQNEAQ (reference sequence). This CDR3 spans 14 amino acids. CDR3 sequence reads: CASSLSGANTEAFF. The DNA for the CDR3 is TGTGCCAGCAGCTTAAGCGGGGCGAACACTGAAGCTTTCTTT.

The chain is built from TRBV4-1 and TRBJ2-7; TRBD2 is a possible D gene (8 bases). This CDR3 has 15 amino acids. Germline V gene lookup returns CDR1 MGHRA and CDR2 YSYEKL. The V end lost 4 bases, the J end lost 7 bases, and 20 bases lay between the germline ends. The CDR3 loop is CASSPSGGGSREQYF. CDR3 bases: TGCGCCAGCAGCCCCTCGGGAGGGGGCTCGAGGGAGCAGTACTTC.

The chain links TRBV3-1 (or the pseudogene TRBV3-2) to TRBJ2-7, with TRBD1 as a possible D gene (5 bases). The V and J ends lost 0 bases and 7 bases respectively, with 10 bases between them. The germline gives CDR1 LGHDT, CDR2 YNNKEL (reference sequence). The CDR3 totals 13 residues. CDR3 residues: CASSQDRVGEQYF. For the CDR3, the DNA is TGTGCCAGCAGCCAAGACAGGGTAGGGGAGCAGTACTTC.

The CDR3 is CASSPDRGREAFF. DNA for the CDR3: TGTGCCAGCAGTCCGGACAGGGGAAGGGAAGCTTTCTTT. The gene calls are TRBV6-4 and TRBJ1-1, with 9 bases aligning to TRBD1. The trim removed 5 bases at V and 8 bases at J, leaving 6 bases unmatched. Germline-derived CDR1 and CDR2 are MRHNA and SNTAGT. The CDR3 extends over 13 amino acids.

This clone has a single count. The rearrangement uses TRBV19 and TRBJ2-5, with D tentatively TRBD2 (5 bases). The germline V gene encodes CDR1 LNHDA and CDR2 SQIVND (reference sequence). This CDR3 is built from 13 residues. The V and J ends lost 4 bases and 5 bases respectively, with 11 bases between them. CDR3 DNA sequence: TGTGCCAGTAGTAGGCTAGGCGGGGAGACCCAGTACTTC. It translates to CASSRLGGETQYF.

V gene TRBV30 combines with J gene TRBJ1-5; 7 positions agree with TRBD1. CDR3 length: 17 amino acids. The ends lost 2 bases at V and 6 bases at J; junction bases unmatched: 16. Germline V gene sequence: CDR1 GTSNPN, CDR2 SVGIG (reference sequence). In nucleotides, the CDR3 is TGTGCCTGGAGTAGCCGGACAGGAGAGGTCGGAAGTCAGCCCCAGCATTTT. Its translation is CAWSSRTGEVGSQPQHF.

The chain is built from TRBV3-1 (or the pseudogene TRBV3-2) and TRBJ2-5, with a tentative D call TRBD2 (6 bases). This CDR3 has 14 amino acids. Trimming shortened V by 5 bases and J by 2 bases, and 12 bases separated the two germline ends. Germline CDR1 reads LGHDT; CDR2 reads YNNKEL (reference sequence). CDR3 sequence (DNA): TGTGCCAGCAGCGAACCGGGGAGGCAAGAGACCCAGTACTTC. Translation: CASSEPGRQETQYF.

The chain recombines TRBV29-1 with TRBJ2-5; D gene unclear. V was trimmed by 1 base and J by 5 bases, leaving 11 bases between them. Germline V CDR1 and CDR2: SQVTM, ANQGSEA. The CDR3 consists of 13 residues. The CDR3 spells CSVEGTAGETQYF. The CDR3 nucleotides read TGCAGCGTTGAAGGTACCGCCGGGGAGACCCAGTACTTC.

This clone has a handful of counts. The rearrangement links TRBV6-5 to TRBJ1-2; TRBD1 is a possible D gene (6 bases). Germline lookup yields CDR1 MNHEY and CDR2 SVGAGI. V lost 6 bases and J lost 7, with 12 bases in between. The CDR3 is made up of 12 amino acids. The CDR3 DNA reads TGTGCCAGCAGCGTCACAGGGTTTGGCTACACCTTC. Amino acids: CASSVTGFGYTF.

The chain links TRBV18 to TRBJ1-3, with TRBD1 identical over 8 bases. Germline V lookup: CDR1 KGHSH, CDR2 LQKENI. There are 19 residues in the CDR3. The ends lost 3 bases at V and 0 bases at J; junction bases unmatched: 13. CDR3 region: CASSPGQAAILSSGNTIYF. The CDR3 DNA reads TGTGCCAGCTCACCGGGACAGGCGGCTATTCTTAGCTCTGGAAACACCATATATTTT.

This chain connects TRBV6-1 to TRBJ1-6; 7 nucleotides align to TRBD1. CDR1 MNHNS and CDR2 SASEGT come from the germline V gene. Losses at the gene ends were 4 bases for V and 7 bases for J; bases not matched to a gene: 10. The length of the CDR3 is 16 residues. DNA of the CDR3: TGTGCCAGCAGTGGAAACCCGACAGGGAGGAATTCACCCCTCCACTTT. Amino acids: CASSGNPTGRNSPLHF.

CDR3: CASSLVGGDTRNTEAFF. CDR3 bases: TGTGCCAGCAGCTTAGTAGGGGGCGATACCCGGAACACTGAAGCTTTCTTT. The chain couples TRBV11-2 to TRBJ1-1; 7 positions match TRBD1. CDR3 length: 17 residues. V lost 1 base to trimming and J lost 1 base; unmatched junction nucleotides: 9. Germline CDR1 SGHAT, CDR2 FQNNGV.

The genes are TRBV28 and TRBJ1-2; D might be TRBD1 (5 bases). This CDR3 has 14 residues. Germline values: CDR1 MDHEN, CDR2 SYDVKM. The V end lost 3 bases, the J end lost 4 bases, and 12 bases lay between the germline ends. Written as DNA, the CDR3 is TGTGCCAGCAGTTTTGGAGGGACGGGCTATGGCTACACCTTC. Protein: CASSFGGTGYGYTF.

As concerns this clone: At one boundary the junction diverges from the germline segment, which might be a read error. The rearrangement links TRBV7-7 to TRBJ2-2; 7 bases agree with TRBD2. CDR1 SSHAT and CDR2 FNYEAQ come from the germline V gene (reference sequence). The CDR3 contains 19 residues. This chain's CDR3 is CASSLEPPSGLTNTGELFF. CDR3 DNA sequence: TGTGCTAGCAGCTTAGAGCCCCCTAGCGGATTGACGAACACCGGGGAGCTGTTTTTT.

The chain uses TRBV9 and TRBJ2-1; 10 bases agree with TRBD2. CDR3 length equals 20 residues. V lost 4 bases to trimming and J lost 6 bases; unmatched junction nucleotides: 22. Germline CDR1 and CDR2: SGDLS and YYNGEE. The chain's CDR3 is CASSPAVAGGISYGANEQFF. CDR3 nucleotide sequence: TGTGCCAGCAGCCCTGCGGTAGCGGGAGGTATTTCCTATGGTGCCAATGAGCAGTTCTTC.

The CDR3 region has the DNA TGTGCCAGCAGCTCGCGACAGGTCTCCTACGAGCAGTACTTC. This encodes CASSSRQVSYEQYF. The V gene is TRBV7-9, the J gene TRBJ2-7; weak D call: TRBD1 (6 bases). CDR1 and CDR2 (germline): SEHNR, FQNEAQ (reference sequence). This CDR3 spans 14 amino acids. Trimming removed 4 bases from V and 0 bases from J, with 10 bases in between. Drawing the rest from reference TRBV7-9 and TRBJ2-7, the complete variable domain is DTGVSQNPRHKITKRGQNVTFRCDPISEHNRLYWYRQTLGQGPEFLTYFQNEAQLEKSRLLSDRFSAERPKGSFSTLEIQRTEQGDSAMYLCASSSRQVSYEQYFGPGTRLTVT.

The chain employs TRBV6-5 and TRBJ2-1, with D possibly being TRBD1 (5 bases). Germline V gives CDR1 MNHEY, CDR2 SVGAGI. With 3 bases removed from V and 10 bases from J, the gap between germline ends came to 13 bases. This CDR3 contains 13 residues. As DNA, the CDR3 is TGTGCCAGCAGTTATCCAGGGCTGGGGGAGCAGTTCTTC. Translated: CASSYPGLGEQFF.

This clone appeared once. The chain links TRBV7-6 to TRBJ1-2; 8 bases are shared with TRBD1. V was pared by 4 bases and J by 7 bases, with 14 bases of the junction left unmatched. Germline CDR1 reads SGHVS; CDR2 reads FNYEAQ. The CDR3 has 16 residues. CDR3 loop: CASSSPGQESLAGYTF. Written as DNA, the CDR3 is TGTGCCAGCAGCTCTCCGGGACAGGAGTCCCTAGCTGGCTACACCTTC. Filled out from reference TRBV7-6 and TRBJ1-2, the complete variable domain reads GAGVSQSPRYKVTKRGQDVALRCDPISGHVSLYWYRQALGQGPEFLTYFNYEAQQDKSGLPNDRFSAERPEGSISTLTIQRTEQRDSAMYRCASSSPGQESLAGYTFGSGTRLTVV.

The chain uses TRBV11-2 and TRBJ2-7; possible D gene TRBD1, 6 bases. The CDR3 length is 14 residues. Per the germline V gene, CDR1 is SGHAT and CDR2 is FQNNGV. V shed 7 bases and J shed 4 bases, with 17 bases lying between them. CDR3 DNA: TGTGCCAGCACTGCTGGCAGGGGAGCTTACGAGCAGTACTTC. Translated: CASTAGRGAYEQYF.

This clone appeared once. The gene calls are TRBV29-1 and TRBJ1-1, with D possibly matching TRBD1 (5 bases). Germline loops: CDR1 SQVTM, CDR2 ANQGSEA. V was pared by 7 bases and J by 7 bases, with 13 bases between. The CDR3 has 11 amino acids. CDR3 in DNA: TGCAGCGCAGATTCCGGGGGTGAAGCTTTCTTT. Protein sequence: CSADSGGEAFF.

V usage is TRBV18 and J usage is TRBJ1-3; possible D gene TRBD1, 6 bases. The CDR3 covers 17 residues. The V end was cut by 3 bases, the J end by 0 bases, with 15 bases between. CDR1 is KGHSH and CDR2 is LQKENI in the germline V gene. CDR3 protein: CASSPLDRYYSGNTIYF. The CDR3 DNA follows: TGTGCCAGCTCACCCTTGGACAGATACTACTCTGGAAACACCATATATTTT.

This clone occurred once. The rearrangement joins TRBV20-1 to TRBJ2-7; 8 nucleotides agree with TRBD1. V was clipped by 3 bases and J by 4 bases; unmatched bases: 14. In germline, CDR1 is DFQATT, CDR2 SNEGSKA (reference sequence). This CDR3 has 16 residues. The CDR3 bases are TGCAGTGCTAGTGGTATCCTGGACAGGGCCTTTTACGAGCAGTACTTC. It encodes CSASGILDRAFYEQYF.

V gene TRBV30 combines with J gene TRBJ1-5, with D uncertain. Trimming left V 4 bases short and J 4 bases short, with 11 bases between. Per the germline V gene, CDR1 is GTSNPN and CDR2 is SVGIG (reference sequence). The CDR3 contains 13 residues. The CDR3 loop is CAWNQNGNQPQHF. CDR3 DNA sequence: TGTGCCTGGAACCAGAACGGGAATCAGCCCCAGCATTTT.

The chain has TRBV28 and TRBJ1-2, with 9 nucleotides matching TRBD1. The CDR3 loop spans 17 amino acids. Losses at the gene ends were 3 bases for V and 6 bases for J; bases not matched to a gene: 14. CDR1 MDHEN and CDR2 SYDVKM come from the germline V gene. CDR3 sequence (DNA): TGTGCCAGCAGTTTGTACCTCTACCCAGACAGGGGGGATGGCTACACCTTC. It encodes CASSLYLYPDRGDGYTF.

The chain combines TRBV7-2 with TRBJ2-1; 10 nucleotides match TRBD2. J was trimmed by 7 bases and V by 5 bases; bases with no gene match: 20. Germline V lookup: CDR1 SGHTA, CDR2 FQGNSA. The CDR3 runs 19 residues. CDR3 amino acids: CASSGSSGGPGFPSNEQFF. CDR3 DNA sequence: TGTGCCAGCAGCGGATCTAGCGGGGGCCCTGGATTTCCCTCGAATGAGCAGTTCTTC.

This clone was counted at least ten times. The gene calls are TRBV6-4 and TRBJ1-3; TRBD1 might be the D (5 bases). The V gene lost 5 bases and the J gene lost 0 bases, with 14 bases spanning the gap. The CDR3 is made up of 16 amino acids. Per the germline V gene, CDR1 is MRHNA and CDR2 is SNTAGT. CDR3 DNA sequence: TGTGCCAGCAGTCCGGGGGACTTGGCCTCTGGAAACACCATATATTTT. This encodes CASSPGDLASGNTIYF.

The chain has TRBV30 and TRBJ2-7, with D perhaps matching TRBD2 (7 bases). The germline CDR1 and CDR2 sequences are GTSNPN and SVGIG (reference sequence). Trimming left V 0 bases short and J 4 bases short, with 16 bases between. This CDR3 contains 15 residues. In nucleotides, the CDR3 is TGTGCCTGGAGTGTTGGGGCGGGGGCGCGTTACGAGCAGTACTTC. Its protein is CAWSVGAGARYEQYF.

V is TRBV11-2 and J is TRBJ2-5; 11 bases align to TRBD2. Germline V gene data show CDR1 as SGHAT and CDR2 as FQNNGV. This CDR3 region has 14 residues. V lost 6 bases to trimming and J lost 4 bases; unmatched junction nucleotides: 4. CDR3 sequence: CASSPTSGRETQYF. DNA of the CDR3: TGTGCCAGCAGTCCTACTAGCGGGAGAGAGACCCAGTACTTC.

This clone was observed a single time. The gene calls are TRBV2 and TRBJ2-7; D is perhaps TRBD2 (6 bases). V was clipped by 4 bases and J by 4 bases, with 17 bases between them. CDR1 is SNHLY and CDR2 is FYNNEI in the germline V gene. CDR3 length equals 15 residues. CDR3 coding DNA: TGTGCCAGCAGTGCCCTCGGGAGCGGGCAATACGAGCAGTACTTC. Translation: CASSALGSGQYEQYF.

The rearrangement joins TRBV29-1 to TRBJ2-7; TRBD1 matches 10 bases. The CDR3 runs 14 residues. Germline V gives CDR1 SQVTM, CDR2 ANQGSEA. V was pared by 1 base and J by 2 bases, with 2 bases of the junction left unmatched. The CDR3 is CSVEAGQGAYEQYF. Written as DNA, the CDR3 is TGCAGCGTTGAAGCTGGACAGGGGGCCTACGAGCAGTACTTC.

CDR3 loop: CASSLQDFNEAFF. The CDR3 region has the DNA TGTGCCAGCAGTTTACAGGACTTCAATGAAGCTTTCTTT. J is TRBJ1-1 and V is TRBV12-3 or TRBV12-4; D ambiguous. V was clipped by 2 bases and J by 7 bases, with 11 bases between them. The CDR3 contains 13 residues.